This TCR beta chain was documented in a study of T cells expressing NK-cell markers (dated by TCRdb to 2020 to 2021). For the study in its entirety: In sorted CD3+CD56+NKG2C+, CD3+CD56+NKG2C- and CD3+CD56-NKG2C+ T-cell subsets from several donors, TCR beta-chain repertoires were profiled. Among the eight sequenced donors, only one was HCMV-seronegative, while the other seven were HCMV-seropositive. Randomly selected healthy volunteers, three men and five women, were used as the eight sequenced donors. The libraries were sequenced on Illumina HiSeq 2000/2500, MiSeq or NextSeq, producing 2 x 150 bp reads.

Study-wide conclusions, independent of this receptor: For about 6 donors, the dominant CD3+CD56+NKG2C+ clonotypes were among the top 10 CD8+ clonotypes and accounted for about 1.0-8% of CD8+ T cells. Whether the expanded NKG2C-expressing T cell clones were specific for HCMV antigens remained unclear. Those dominant clonotypes were again the most abundant among CD3+CD56-NKG2C+ cells in a few donors, at about 25-60.1%.

Worth noting for this clonotype: The antigen it recognizes is unknown.

TCRdb shows the sequencer as Illumina HiSeq 2000. The TCR beta cDNA libraries were made using 5'RACE template switching, a step that added both a universal primer site and unique molecular identifiers. Priming for cDNA synthesis came from the TCR beta constant segment, and two successive PCR amplification steps followed. Concerning the study's data processing: Reads were demultiplexed and grouped by UMI with MIGEC, and clonotypes were assembled and quantified with MiTCR. To exclude erroneous sequences, any TCR cDNA sequence not supported by at least two reads was discarded. Downstream repertoire analysis used the tcR package, and clonotypes were matched across fractions by CDR3 nucleotide sequence plus V segment. VDJmatch was used to annotate antigen specificity against VDJdb, with one amino acid substitution in CDR3 allowed. Through TCRdb reprocessing, the reads give one entry per CDR3 protein sequence; DNA is omitted. TCRdb, rather than the study authors, made the V and J calls. The sample's table lists a count of about 540,000 distinct CDR3 sequences. The top ten clones comprise approximately 3.5% of the sample.

HCMV serostatus was determined by detecting HCMV-specific IgG in serum with a commercial ELISA kit. Peripheral blood mononuclear cells were isolated from blood by Ficoll density gradient centrifugation. From the cysteine up to the phenylalanine, the CDR3 has a length of 12 residues. DNA was not recorded. From the germline V gene, CDR1 is MGHRA and CDR2 is YSYEKL. The chain uses TRBV4-1 and TRBJ2-3. The sequencing input was blood T cells: a sorted CD56 or NKG2C T cell subset, CD4+ or CD8+ T cells, or bulk PBMC T cells (not recorded which). The receptor's source is a man younger than 35 in good health. Donor details come from another sample of the same person, matched by shared clones. CDR3 reads: CASSSHQYTQYF.